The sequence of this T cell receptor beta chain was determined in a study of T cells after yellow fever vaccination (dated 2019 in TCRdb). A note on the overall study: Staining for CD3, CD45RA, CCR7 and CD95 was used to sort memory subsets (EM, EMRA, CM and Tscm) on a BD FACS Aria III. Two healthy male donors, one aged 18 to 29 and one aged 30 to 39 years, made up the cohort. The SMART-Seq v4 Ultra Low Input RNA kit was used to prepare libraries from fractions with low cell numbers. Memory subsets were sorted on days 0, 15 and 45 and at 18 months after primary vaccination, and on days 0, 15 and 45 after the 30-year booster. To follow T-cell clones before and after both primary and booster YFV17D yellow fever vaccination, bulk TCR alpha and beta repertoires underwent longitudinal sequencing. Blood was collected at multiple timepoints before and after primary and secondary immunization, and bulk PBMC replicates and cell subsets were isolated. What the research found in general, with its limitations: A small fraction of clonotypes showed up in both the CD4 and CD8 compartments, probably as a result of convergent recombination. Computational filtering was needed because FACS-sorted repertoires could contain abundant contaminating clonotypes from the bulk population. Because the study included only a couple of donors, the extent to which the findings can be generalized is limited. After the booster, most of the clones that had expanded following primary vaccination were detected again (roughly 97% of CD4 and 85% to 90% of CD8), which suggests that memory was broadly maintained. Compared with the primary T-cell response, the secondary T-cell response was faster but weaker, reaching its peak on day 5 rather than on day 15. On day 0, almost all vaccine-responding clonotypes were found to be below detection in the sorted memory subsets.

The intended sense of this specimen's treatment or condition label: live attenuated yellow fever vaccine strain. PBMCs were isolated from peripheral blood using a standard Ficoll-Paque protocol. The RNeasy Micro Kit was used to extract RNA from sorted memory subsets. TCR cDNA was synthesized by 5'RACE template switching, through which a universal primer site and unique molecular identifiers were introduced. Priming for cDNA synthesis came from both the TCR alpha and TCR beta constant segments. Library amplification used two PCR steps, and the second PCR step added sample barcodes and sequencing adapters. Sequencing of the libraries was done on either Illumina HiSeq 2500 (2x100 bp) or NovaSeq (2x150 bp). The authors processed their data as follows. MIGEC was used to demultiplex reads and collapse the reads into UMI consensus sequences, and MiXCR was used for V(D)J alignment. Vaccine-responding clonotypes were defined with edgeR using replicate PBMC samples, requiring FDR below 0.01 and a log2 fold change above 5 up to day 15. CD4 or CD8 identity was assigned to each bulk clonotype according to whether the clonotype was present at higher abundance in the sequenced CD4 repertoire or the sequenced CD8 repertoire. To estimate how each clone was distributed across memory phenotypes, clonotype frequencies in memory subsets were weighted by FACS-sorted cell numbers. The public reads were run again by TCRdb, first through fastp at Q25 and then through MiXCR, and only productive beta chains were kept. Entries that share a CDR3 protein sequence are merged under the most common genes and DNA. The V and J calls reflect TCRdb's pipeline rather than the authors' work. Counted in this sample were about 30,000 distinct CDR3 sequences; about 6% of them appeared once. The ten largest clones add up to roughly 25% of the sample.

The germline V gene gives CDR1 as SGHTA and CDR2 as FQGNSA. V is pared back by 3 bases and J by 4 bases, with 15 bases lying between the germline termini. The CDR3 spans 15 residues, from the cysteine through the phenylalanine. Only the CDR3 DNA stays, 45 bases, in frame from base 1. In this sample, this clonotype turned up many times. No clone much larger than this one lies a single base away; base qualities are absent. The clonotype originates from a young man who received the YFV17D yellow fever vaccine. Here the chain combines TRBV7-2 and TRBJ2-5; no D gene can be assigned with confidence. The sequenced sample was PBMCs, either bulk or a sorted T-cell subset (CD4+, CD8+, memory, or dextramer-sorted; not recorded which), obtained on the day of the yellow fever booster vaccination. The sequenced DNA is TGTGCCAGCAGCTTCGGGCTAGGGCCTGGAGAGACCCAGTACTTC. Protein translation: CASSFGLGPGETQYF.